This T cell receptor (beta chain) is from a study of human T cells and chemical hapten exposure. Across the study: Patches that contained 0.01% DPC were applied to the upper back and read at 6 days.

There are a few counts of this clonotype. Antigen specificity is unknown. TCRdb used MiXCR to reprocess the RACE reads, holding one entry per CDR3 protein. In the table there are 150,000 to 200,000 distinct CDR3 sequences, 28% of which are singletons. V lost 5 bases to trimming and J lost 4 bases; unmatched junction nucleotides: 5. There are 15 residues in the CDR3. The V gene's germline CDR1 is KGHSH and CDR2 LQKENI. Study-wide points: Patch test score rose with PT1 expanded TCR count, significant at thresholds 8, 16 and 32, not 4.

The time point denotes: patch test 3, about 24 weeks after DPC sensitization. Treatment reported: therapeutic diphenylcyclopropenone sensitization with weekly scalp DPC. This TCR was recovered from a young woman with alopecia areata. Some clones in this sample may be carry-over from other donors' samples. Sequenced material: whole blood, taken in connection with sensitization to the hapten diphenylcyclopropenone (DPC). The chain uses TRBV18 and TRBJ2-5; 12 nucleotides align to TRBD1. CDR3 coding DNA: TGTGCCAGCTCAACGGGACAGGGGGCGAGAGAGACCCAGTACTTC. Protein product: CASSTGQGARETQYF.